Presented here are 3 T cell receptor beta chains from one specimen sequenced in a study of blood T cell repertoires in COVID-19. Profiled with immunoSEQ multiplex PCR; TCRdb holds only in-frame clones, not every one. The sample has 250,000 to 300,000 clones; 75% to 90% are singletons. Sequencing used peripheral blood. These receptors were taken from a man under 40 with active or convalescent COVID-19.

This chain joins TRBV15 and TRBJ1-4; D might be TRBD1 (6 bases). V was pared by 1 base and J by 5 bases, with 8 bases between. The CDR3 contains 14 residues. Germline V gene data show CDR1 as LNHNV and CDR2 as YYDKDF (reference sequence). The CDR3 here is CATSRGTENEKLFF. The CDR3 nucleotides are TGTGCCACCAGCAGAGGGACAGAGAATGAAAAACTGTTTTTT.

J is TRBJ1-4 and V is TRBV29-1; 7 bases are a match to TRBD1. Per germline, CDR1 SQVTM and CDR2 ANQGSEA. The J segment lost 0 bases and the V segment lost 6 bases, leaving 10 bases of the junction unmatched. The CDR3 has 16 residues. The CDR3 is CSVVDRAESTNEKLFF. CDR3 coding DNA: TGCAGCGTCGTTGACAGGGCAGAGTCAACTAATGAAAAACTGTTTTTT.

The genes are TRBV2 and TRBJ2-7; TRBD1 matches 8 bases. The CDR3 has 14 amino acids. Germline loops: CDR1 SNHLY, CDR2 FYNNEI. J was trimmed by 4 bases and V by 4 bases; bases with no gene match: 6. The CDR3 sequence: CASSGTGPIYEQYF. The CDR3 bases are TGTGCCAGCAGTGGGACAGGGCCTATATACGAGCAGTACTTC.